The 9 T cell receptor beta chains reported below all come from one sample, sequenced in a study of blood T cell repertoires in COVID-19 (dated by TCRdb to about 2020). The library came from the immunoSEQ multiplex PCR assay. The immuneACCESS repertoire file appears here via TCRdb, limited to in-frame rearrangements. These files lack a portion of the clones; in checked studies, under half of the deficit traces to unresolved V genes, and the cause of the others is not known. Here the sample has fewer than 300,000 clones; roughly 80% occur a single time. Clones ranked in the top ten supply roughly 14% of the sample. The specimen was peripheral blood. These receptor sequences come from an older person with COVID-19, enrolled during active disease.

The V gene is TRBV5-1, the J gene TRBJ2-4; no reliable D call. Germline-derived CDR1 and CDR2 are SGHRS and YFSETQ. The ends were cut back, 1 base at V and 0 bases at J, with 11 bases in the middle. There are 16 residues in the CDR3. The CDR3 is CASSLTVAGAKNIQYF. CDR3 sequence (DNA): TGCGCCAGCAGCTTGACGGTGGCAGGAGCCAAAAACATTCAGTACTTC.

The genes are TRBV5-1 and TRBJ2-7; no firm D call. This CDR3 has 13 amino acids. The germline gives CDR1 SGHRS, CDR2 YFSETQ. Trimming pared 0 bases from V and 4 bases from J, leaving 8 bases between. CDR3 sequence reads: CASSLDSAYEQYF. The CDR3 coding sequence is TGCGCCAGCAGCTTGGACAGTGCATACGAGCAGTACTTC.

V usage is TRBV27 and J usage is TRBJ2-7; D gene uncertain. The CDR3 is made up of 14 amino acids. Germline V gene lookup returns CDR1 MNHEY and CDR2 SMNVEV (reference sequence). Trimming took 2 bases from V and 0 from J, leaving 8 bases between them. DNA for the CDR3: TGTGCCAGCAGTTTAGTCTTTTCCTCCTACGAGCAGTACTTC. Amino acid sequence: CASSLVFSSYEQYF.

The genes are TRBV30 and TRBJ2-7; D is possibly TRBD2 (6 bases). The V gene's germline CDR1 is GTSNPN and CDR2 SVGIG (reference sequence). Trimming stripped 5 bases from V and 1 base from J, with 6 bases between. CDR3 length: 11 amino acids. The CDR3 region is CAWAGSYEQYF. CDR3 DNA sequence: TGTGCCTGGGCGGGATCCTACGAGCAGTACTTC. Filled out from reference TRBV30 and TRBJ2-7, the complete variable domain reads SQTIHQWPATLVQPVGSPLSLECTVEGTSNPNLYWYRQAAGRGLQLLFYSVGIGQISSEVPQNLSASRPQDRQFILSSKKLLLSDSGFYLCAWAGSYEQYFGPGTRLTVT.

The V gene is TRBV7-2, the J gene TRBJ1-5; 8 bases agree with TRBD1. The CDR3 extends over 14 amino acids. The V and J ends lost 5 bases and 6 bases, in that order; junction bases with no gene match: 6. Germline V gives CDR1 SGHTA, CDR2 FQGNSA. CDR3 DNA sequence: TGTGCCAGCAGCGTAACGACAGGGGTTCAGCCCCAGCATTTT. This translates into CASSVTTGVQPQHF. The complete variable domain, with remaining parts taken from reference TRBV7-2 and TRBJ1-5, reads GAGVSQSPSNKVTEKGKDVELRCDPISGHTALYWYRQSLGQGLEFLIYFQGNSAPDKSGLPSDRFSAERTGGSVSTLTIQRTQQEDSAVYLCASSVTTGVQPQHFGDGTRLSIL.

This sequence joins TRBV15 and TRBJ2-4; TRBD1 matches at 11 bases. J gave up 8 bases and V 3 bases, and 6 bases lay outside the gene matches. Germline V gene lookup returns CDR1 LNHNV and CDR2 YYDKDF (reference sequence). The CDR3 is made up of 15 amino acids. The CDR3 region has the DNA TGTGCCACCAGCAGCCGGGACAGGGGGTTGGACATTCAGTACTTC. Translation gives CATSSRDRGLDIQYF. Together with reference TRBV15 and TRBJ2-4, the CDR3 gives the full variable domain: DAMVIQNPRYQVTQFGKPVTLSCSQTLNHNVMYWYQQKSSQAPKLLFHYYDKDFNNEADTPDNFQSRRPNTSFCFLDIRSPGLGDTAMYLCATSSRDRGLDIQYFGAGTRLSVL.

The chain recombines TRBV4-3 with TRBJ2-5; TRBD1 aligns across 7 bases. Trimming cost V 4 bases and J 6 bases; bases outside gene matches: 11. Per germline, CDR1 LGHNA and CDR2 YSLEER. The CDR3 covers 15 residues. As DNA, the CDR3 is TGCGCCAGCAGCCTCGAGCTAACAGGGGAAAAGACCCAGTACTTC. Translating it yields CASSLELTGEKTQYF.

This clone is a singleton in its sample. The rearrangement uses TRBV14 and TRBJ2-7; possibly TRBD2 for D (5 bases). CDR3 length: 14 residues. Germline CDR1 SGHDN, CDR2 FVKESK. Deletions cut 2 bases from V and 3 bases from J, with 11 bases between. CDR3 sequence reads: CASSQKTTIYEQYF. CDR3 DNA sequence: TGTGCCAGCAGCCAAAAGACTACCATCTACGAGCAGTACTTC.

This clone has more than one count but fewer than ten. The chain is built from TRBV7-8 and TRBJ2-1, with D possibly TRBD2 on 7 matching bases. CDR3 length: 16 residues. CDR1 SGHVS and CDR2 FQNEAQ come from the germline V gene. V gave up 0 bases and J gave up 8 bases, with 17 bases separating them. The CDR3 protein is CASSLASGARGHEQFF. Written as DNA, the CDR3 is TGTGCCAGCAGCTTAGCAAGCGGGGCCCGGGGGCATGAGCAGTTCTTC.